This TCR beta chain was profiled in a study of CD8 T cells in Susac syndrome. Reverse transcription of 0.5 to 1 ug RNA was carried out with random hexamers. TCRdb fed the immunoSEQ multiplex PCR reads into MiXCR, producing one record per CDR3 protein. Counted here are about 300,000 distinct CDR3 sequences, about nine tenths occurring once; the ten biggest clones make up around 0.18%. This clonotype appeared once. Sequencing used CD8+ T cells from PBMCs. The TCR originated in a human donor with multiple sclerosis.

CDR3 sequence (DNA): TGTGCCAGCAGCTTAGCGAGTCCCGGGACCCTGGGGAATGAGCAGTTCTTC. Translating it yields CASSLASPGTLGNEQFF. The J gene is TRBJ2-1, the V gene TRBV7-2; D may be TRBD1 or TRBD2 (5 bases each). This CDR3 has 17 residues. Germline CDR1 is SGHTA and CDR2 is FQGNSA. V was cut by 0 bases and J by 7 bases, with 19 bases left in between. Supplemented by reference TRBV7-2 and TRBJ2-1, the full variable domain reads GAGVSQSPSNKVTEKGKDVELRCDPISGHTALYWYRQSLGQGLEFLIYFQGNSAPDKSGLPSDRFSAERTGGSVSTLTIQRTQQEDSAVYLCASSLASPGTLGNEQFFGPGTRLTVL.